This paragraph covers one T cell receptor beta chain sequence. In the original processing: It was from reference gene primer amplification that nucleated cell counts were estimated. Produced via immunoSEQ multiplex PCR; TCRdb's table is partial and in-frame only. V and J calls and clone size follow that table, whereas D and trimming were derived from the DNA. The repertoire holds some 150,000 clones, with roughly 90% as singletons. This sample was taken from a study of blood T cell repertoires in COVID-19. Whole-study context: The study drew acute and convalescent COVID-19 samples from the United States, Italy and Spain. Nucleic acid was either cDNA or gDNA, and it came from T cells, B-cell-depleted T cells, or PBMCs.

Germline V gene lookup returns CDR1 LNHDA and CDR2 SQIVND (reference sequence). The CDR3 covers 16 residues. V lost 4 bases and J lost 1; bases outside the gene matches: 6. The chain joins TRBV19 to TRBJ1-5; 8 bases fit TRBD1. The sequenced sample was peripheral blood. The receptor's source is a woman aged 45-60 years with acute or convalescent COVID-19. In nucleotides, the CDR3 is TGTGCCAGTAGTACACAGGGGGTCGGGAGCAATCAGCCCCAGCATTTT. It is translated as CASSTQGVGSNQPQHF.